This TCR beta chain was sequenced during a study of T cell repertoires in cytomegalovirus infection. This clonotype came up a few times. Its antigen remains unknown. TCRdb ran MiXCR on the reads and lists one entry per CDR3 protein. The table records some 120,000 distinct CDR3 sequences, approximately 30% of them present only once. V shed 1 base and J shed 2 bases, with 15 bases lying between them. The CDR3 runs to 17 residues. The sequence came from a human donor in good health (CMV status not recorded). Some clones in this sample may be carry-over from other donors' samples. The material was CD8+ T cells from cultured PBMCs, obtained from culture after CMV antigen stimulation. The chain joins TRBV12-3 or TRBV12-4 to TRBJ1-3; possible D gene TRBD1, 6 bases. The chain's CDR3 is CASSLGGGATAGNTIYF. The CDR3 DNA reads TGTGCCAGCAGTTTAGGAGGGGGGGCCACGGCTGGAAACACCATATATTTT.